These 14 T cell receptor beta chains were sequenced from one sample in a study of blood T cell repertoires in COVID-19. The data were produced by immunoSEQ multiplex PCR, yet TCRdb's version contains in-frame clones alone and is incomplete. The table includes some 300,000 clones, around 90% detected once. Sample: peripheral blood. The receptors derive from a woman aged 35 to 49 with COVID-19, enrolled during active disease.

The chain is built from TRBV6-1 and TRBJ1-5; D unresolved. V gave up 2 bases and J gave up 4 bases, with 15 bases separating them. The CDR3 runs 16 residues. The germline CDR1 and CDR2 sequences are MNHNS and SASEGT. CDR3 sequence: CASSERGSHLNQPQHF. As DNA, the CDR3 is TGTGCCAGCAGTGAAAGAGGGAGTCACCTTAATCAGCCCCAGCATTTT.

V and J are TRBV29-1 and TRBJ1-2; unclear D gene. From germline, CDR1 is SQVTM and CDR2 ANQGSEA. Trimming pared 6 bases from V and 1 base from J, leaving 6 bases between. CDR3 size: 11 residues. CDR3 region: CSVSSNYGYTF. The CDR3 coding sequence is TGCAGCGTCTCCAGTAACTATGGCTACACCTTC.

On this clone itself: This CDR3 is also generated by other DNA sequences in the sample. The chain is built from TRBV9 and TRBJ2-7; 10 nucleotides agree with TRBD1. Germline loops: CDR1 SGDLS, CDR2 YYNGEE. This CDR3 has 14 residues. The V and J ends lost 2 bases and 2 bases, in that order; junction bases with no gene match: 1. The DNA for the CDR3 is TGTGCCAGCAGCGTGGGACAGGGGACCTACGAGCAGTACTTC. It encodes CASSVGQGTYEQYF.

This rearrangement joins TRBV7-3 to TRBJ2-7; TRBD2 agrees at 7 bases. V shed 2 bases, J shed 5 bases, and the junction held 18 bases outside the gene matches. The CDR3 sequence is 18 residues long. CDR1 is SGHTA and CDR2 is FQGTGA in the germline V gene. The DNA of the CDR3 is TGTGCCAGCAGCTTAGCTCCCGGGGGAGCGGGGCACCTAAACGAGCAGTACTTC. Protein sequence: CASSLAPGGAGHLNEQYF.

Only a few counts were recorded for this clone. V and J are TRBV30 and TRBJ2-5, with D unclear. This CDR3 is built from 14 residues. CDR1 is GTSNPN and CDR2 is SVGIG in the germline V gene (reference sequence). Trimming left V 5 bases short and J 5 bases short, with 18 bases between. This CDR3 reads CAWWAGFGHETQYF. CDR3 in DNA: TGTGCCTGGTGGGCTGGGTTTGGGCATGAGACCCAGTACTTC.

The J gene is TRBJ1-3, the V gene TRBV9; D not certain. V gave up 0 bases and J gave up 0 bases, with 7 bases separating them. CDR3 length: 15 amino acids. Germline values: CDR1 SGDLS, CDR2 YYNGEE. The CDR3 DNA sequence: TGTGCCAGCAGCGTAGCTAGGCACTCTGGAAACACCATATATTTT. It specifies CASSVARHSGNTIYF.

This chain joins TRBV7-8 and TRBJ2-1; D is uncertain. The CDR3 extends over 11 amino acids. V shed 5 bases and J shed 4 bases, with 3 bases lying between them. Germline-derived CDR1 and CDR2 are SGHVS and FQNEAQ. The CDR3 DNA sequence: TGTGCCAGCAGCGTATACAATGAGCAGTTCTTC. Amino acid sequence: CASSVYNEQFF.

This clone turned up a few times. The genes are TRBV4-3 and TRBJ1-2; TRBD1 matches at 9 bases. Germline-derived CDR1 and CDR2 are LGHNA and YSLEER. This CDR3 is built from 15 residues. Trimming removed 1 base from V and 7 bases from J; junction bases left unmatched: 7. The CDR3: CASSQGDREILGYTF. CDR3 nucleotide sequence: TGCGCCAGCAGCCAAGGGGACAGGGAGATCCTTGGCTACACCTTC.

This chain connects TRBV5-6 to TRBJ1-2; tentatively, D is TRBD1 (6 bases). The ends were cut back, 2 bases at V and 4 bases at J, with 15 bases in the middle. The CDR3 consists of 15 residues. CDR1 SGHDT and CDR2 YYEEEE come from the germline V gene. CDR3 sequence: CASSFSDRRFYGYTF. The CDR3 coding sequence is TGTGCCAGCAGCTTCTCTGACAGGAGGTTCTATGGCTACACCTTC.

This chain joins TRBV12-3 or TRBV12-4 and TRBJ2-7; D not resolved. V was shortened by 6 bases and J by 6 bases, with 12 bases between the two germline ends. The CDR3 has 12 residues. In DNA form, the CDR3 reads TGTGCCAGCAGGGATACGGGTGGCGAGCAGTACTTC. This codes for CASRDTGGEQYF.

This chain connects TRBV4-3 to TRBJ1-2; D is perhaps TRBD1 (5 bases). V was shortened by 5 bases and J by 7 bases, with 20 bases between the two germline ends. The CDR3 sequence is 15 residues long. Germline values: CDR1 LGHNA, CDR2 YSLEER. This chain's CDR3 is CASSYAMGRDSGYTF. The CDR3, as DNA: TGCGCCAGCAGCTACGCTATGGGCAGGGACTCTGGCTACACCTTC.

The J gene is TRBJ2-7, the V gene TRBV5-4, with 7 bases identical to TRBD1. Trimming cost V 5 bases and J 5 bases; bases outside gene matches: 10. The CDR3 has 14 residues. Germline V CDR1 and CDR2: SGHNT, YYREEE (reference sequence). CDR3 sequence (DNA): TGTGCCAGCAGTCTCCCCGACAGGGCCCACGAGCAGTACTTC. It translates to CASSLPDRAHEQYF.

The chain uses TRBV2 and TRBJ2-5, with 12 nucleotides matching TRBD2. CDR3 length: 16 residues. Germline CDR1 is SNHLY and CDR2 is FYNNEI. Losses at the gene ends were 3 bases for V and 5 bases for J; bases not matched to a gene: 7. CDR3 bases: TGTGCCAGCAGTGACCTAGCGGGGGGGCAAGGGGAGACCCAGTACTTC. Residues: CASSDLAGGQGETQYF.

The gene calls are TRBV28 and TRBJ1-1, with D possibly being TRBD1 (6 bases). The CDR3 has 16 amino acids. The V gene's germline CDR1 is MDHEN and CDR2 SYDVKM. Trimming took 5 bases from V and 3 from J, leaving 19 bases between them. The CDR3 sequence is CASSINGGPRDTEAFF. In DNA form, the CDR3 reads TGTGCCAGCAGTATAAACGGGGGGCCGAGGGACACTGAAGCTTTCTTT.